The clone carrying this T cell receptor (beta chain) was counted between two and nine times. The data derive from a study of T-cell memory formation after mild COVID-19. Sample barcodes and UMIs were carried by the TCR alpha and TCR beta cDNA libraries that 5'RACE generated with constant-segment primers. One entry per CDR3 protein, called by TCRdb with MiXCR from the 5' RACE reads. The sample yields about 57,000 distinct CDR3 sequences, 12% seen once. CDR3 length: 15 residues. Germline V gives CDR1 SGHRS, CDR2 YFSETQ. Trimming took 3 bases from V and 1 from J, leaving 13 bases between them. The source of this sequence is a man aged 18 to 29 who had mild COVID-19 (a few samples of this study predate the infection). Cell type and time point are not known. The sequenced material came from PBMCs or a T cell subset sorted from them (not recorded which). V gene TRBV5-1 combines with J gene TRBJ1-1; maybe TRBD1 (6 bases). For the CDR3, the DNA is TGCGCCAGCAGCTCCCGACAGGACCGGAACACTGAAGCTTTCTTT. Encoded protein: CASSSRQDRNTEAFF.